These 6 T cell receptor beta chains were all obtained from the same sample, sequenced in a study of T-cell memory formation after mild COVID-19. In TCRdb, the 5' RACE reads were re-called with MiXCR into one record per CDR3 protein. The sample has about 540,000 distinct CDR3 sequences; around 21% are singletons. The sample consisted of PBMCs or a T cell subset sorted from them (not recorded which). The receptors were gathered from an adult woman who had mild COVID-19 (a few samples of this study predate the infection). Cell type and time point are not known.

The rearrangement links TRBV7-2 to TRBJ2-3, with 9 bases fitting TRBD2. CDR3 length: 15 residues. Germline values: CDR1 SGHTA, CDR2 FQGNSA. J gave up 5 bases and V 4 bases, and 7 bases lay outside the gene matches. The CDR3 DNA sequence: TGTGCCAGCAGCTCCTTAGCGGGAGCGTTAGATACGCAGTATTTT. This sequence encodes CASSSLAGALDTQYF.

This chain uses TRBV28 with TRBJ2-6; 10 bases agree with TRBD1. J was trimmed by 2 bases and V by 7 bases; bases with no gene match: 2. Germline V lookup: CDR1 MDHEN, CDR2 SYDVKM. The CDR3 spans 15 residues. CDR3 in DNA: TGTGCCAGCACTGGACAGGGGGCTGGGGCCAACGTCCTGACTTTC. It translates to CASTGQGAGANVLTF.

The chain carries TRBV27 and TRBJ2-7, with D hard to call. The germline gives CDR1 MNHEY, CDR2 SMNVEV (reference sequence). The CDR3 is 14 residues long. Trimming stripped 4 bases from V and 2 bases from J, with 12 bases between. CDR3 sequence: CASSWTLRPYEQYF. The CDR3 DNA sequence: TGTGCCAGCAGTTGGACGCTTCGCCCCTACGAGCAGTACTTC.

In this sample, this clonotype turned up a few times. The V call is TRBV5-1, the J call TRBJ2-5; tentative D call: TRBD1 (6 bases). This CDR3 comprises 14 residues. The germline CDR1 and CDR2 sequences are SGHRS and YFSETQ. Trimming shortened V by 2 bases and J by 7 bases, and 15 bases separated the two germline ends. The DNA for the CDR3 is TGCGCCAGCAGCTTTTTGGGGGCCCCTGGGACCCAGTACTTC. It codes for CASSFLGAPGTQYF.

The chain combines TRBV4-2 with TRBJ2-3; D gene ambiguous. V lost 0 bases and J lost 0, with 13 bases in between. The CDR3 sequence is 17 residues long. The germline CDR1 and CDR2 sequences are LGHNA and YNFKEQ. The DNA of the CDR3 is TGTGCCAGCAGCCAAGATCTAGTGGGAACTAGCACAGATACGCAGTATTTT. Its translation is CASSQDLVGTSTDTQYF.

The table lists this clonotype with a few counts. The genes are TRBV29-1 and TRBJ2-1, with 11 bases aligning to TRBD2. Germline CDR1 is SQVTM and CDR2 is ANQGSEA. The CDR3 is made up of 16 amino acids. J was trimmed by 0 bases and V by 4 bases; bases with no gene match: 5. DNA of the CDR3: TGCAGCGTTGTGGGGACTAGCGGCTTCTCCTACAATGAGCAGTTCTTC. Its translation is CSVVGTSGFSYNEQFF.